Sequencing of this T cell receptor beta chain was carried out in a study of OX40 agonist ivuxolimab in advanced cancers. This clone was detected a few times. The antigen is not known. The table came from immunoSEQ multiplex PCR; TCRdb's copy has only in-frame clones and leaves some out. The table shows 50,000 to 70,000 clones, with more than 75% occurring only once. In germline, CDR1 is SGHRS, CDR2 YFSETQ. Deletions cut 4 bases from V and 0 bases from J, with 14 bases between. The CDR3 has 16 amino acids. Findings and limits, study-wide: Clonal expansion was among the lowest in partial responders at 0.1-3.0 mg/kg, especially CD8+. Clonal expansion from baseline to week 6 occurred in both CD4+ and CD8+ T cells. There were, on average, more expanded clones in CD8+ T cells than in CD4+.

The chain carries TRBV5-1 and TRBJ1-3; a possible D gene is TRBD1 (5 bases). The origin of this receptor is an adult with an advanced solid tumor such as melanoma, head and neck, liver or kidney cancer. The source was CD4+ or CD8+ T cells sorted from blood, collected in a trial of the OX40 agonist ivuxolimab. The CDR3, as DNA: TGCGCCAGCAGCCCTCGGGACGTTAGCTCTGGAAACACCATATATTTT. It yields the protein CASSPRDVSSGNTIYF.